Each of the 18 T cell receptor beta chains below was sequenced from the same sample in a study of cytomegalovirus exposure and HLA in healthy donors. The PCR employed 60 Vbeta primers together with 13 Jbeta primers. Sequenced by immunoSEQ multiplex PCR; TCRdb stores in-frame clones only, minus some. This sample has about 77,000 clones, with approximately 80% found just once. The sequencing sample was made of PBMCs. The source is a man aged 40-49 years in good health and CMV-seronegative.

The rearrangement uses TRBV18 and TRBJ1-1, with D perhaps TRBD1 (6 bases). Germline values: CDR1 KGHSH, CDR2 LQKENI. Trimming removed 4 bases at V and 1 base at J, with 10 bases between. This CDR3 is built from 14 residues. The CDR3 DNA follows: TGTGCCAGCTCACTTCGGACAGAGAACACTGAAGCTTTCTTT. As protein: CASSLRTENTEAFF.

Concerning this clone itself: A read error may account for a junction end that differs from germline. V and J are TRBV4-1 and TRBJ1-2; maybe TRBD1 (6 bases). The germline CDR1 and CDR2 sequences are MGHRA and YSYEKL. The CDR3 spans 15 residues. The CDR3 is CASSPLDSLNYGYPF. CDR3 nucleotides: TGCGCCAGCTCCCCACTGGACAGTCTTAACTATGGCTACCCCTTC.

A few counts support this clone. This rearrangement joins TRBV7-3 to TRBJ2-3, with D perhaps matching TRBD2 (7 bases). The CDR3 loop spans 15 amino acids. Germline V gene lookup returns CDR1 SGHTA and CDR2 FQGTGA. Trimming stripped 2 bases from V and 6 bases from J, with 15 bases between. The CDR3: CASSLVGGASDTQYF. CDR3 coding DNA: TGTGCCAGCAGCTTAGTAGGGGGGGCTTCGGATACGCAGTATTTT. Looking up the rest from reference TRBV7-3 and TRBJ2-3 gives the full variable domain: GAGVSQTPSNKVTEKGKYVELRCDPISGHTALYWYRQSLGQGPEFLIYFQGTGAADDSGLPNDRFFAVRPEGSVSTLKIQRTERGDSAVYLCASSLVGGASDTQYFGPGTRLTVL.

This clone was seen more than once but under ten times. The same CDR3 is also encoded by other DNA sequences in this sample. The V and J genes are TRBV28 and TRBJ1-1; D perhaps matches TRBD1 (5 bases). Germline CDR1 and CDR2: MDHEN and SYDVKM. V was clipped by 2 bases and J by 0 bases, with 7 bases between them. The CDR3 has 14 amino acids. In nucleotides, the CDR3 is TGTGCCAGCAGTTTAAGGGGCTTGAACACTGAAGCTTTCTTT. Encoded protein: CASSLRGLNTEAFF.

V gene TRBV29-1 combines with J gene TRBJ2-3; TRBD2 matches 9 bases. CDR1 SQVTM and CDR2 ANQGSEA come from the germline V gene. The CDR3 sequence is 14 residues long. The trim removed 3 bases at V and 1 base at J, leaving 2 bases unmatched. CDR3 DNA sequence: TGCAGCGTTGACGCGGGGGGGCGCACAGATACGCAGTATTTT. Translating gives CSVDAGGRTDTQYF.

This chain connects TRBV19 to TRBJ1-4; possible D gene TRBD1, 5 bases. Trimming took 10 bases from V and 6 from J, leaving 15 bases between them. Germline lookup yields CDR1 LNHDA and CDR2 SQIVND (reference sequence). The CDR3 has 13 residues. CDR3 amino acids: CATARATDEKLFF. CDR3 DNA: TGTGCCACCGCAAGGGCGACAGATGAAAAACTGTTTTTT.

The chain is built from TRBV11-3 and TRBJ2-1; TRBD1 matches 9 bases. The CDR3 is 13 amino acids. The germline V gene has CDR1 SGHNT and CDR2 YENEEA. V was pared by 8 bases and J by 6 bases, with 5 bases of the junction left unmatched. CDR3 in DNA: TGTGCCAGCGGGACAGGGTTTTTCAATGAGCAGTTCTTC. Its translation: CASGTGFFNEQFF.

The rearrangement links TRBV4-3 to TRBJ2-7, with D uncertain. Germline V CDR1 and CDR2: LGHNA, YSLEER. The CDR3 contains 15 residues. V was shortened by 1 base and J by 2 bases, with 12 bases between the two germline ends. DNA for the CDR3: TGCGCCAGCAGCCAAGGCGGTGGCCCAACCTACGAGCAGTACTTC. Its translation: CASSQGGGPTYEQYF.

The chain is built from TRBV18 and TRBJ2-7, with a tentative D call TRBD1 (5 bases). The CDR3 runs to 14 residues. Per the germline V gene, CDR1 is KGHSH and CDR2 is LQKENI. V was cut by 3 bases and J by 2 bases, with 11 bases left in between. The CDR3: CASSPPAGTYEQYF. Written as DNA, the CDR3 is TGTGCCAGCTCACCTCCGGCAGGGACCTACGAGCAGTACTTC.

V is TRBV10-1 and J is TRBJ2-5; tentative D call: TRBD1 (7 bases). Germline CDR1 reads WNHNN; CDR2 reads SYGVQD (reference sequence). The CDR3 spans 17 residues. The V end lost 2 bases, the J end lost 5 bases, and 21 bases lay between the germline ends. The CDR3 coding sequence is TGCGCCAGCAGTGAGCCGAAAAACAGGGGAGGATTGGAGACCCAGTACTTC. It translates to CASSEPKNRGGLETQYF.

This clone was detected a few times. The chain recombines TRBV10-1 with TRBJ2-3; D is possibly TRBD2 (5 bases). The CDR3 contains 16 residues. Germline assignment: CDR1 WNHNN and CDR2 SYGVQD (reference sequence). Between the trimmed V and J ends, which lost 2 bases and 2 bases, there was a span of 14 bases. The CDR3: CASSERPAVNTDTQYF. DNA of the CDR3: TGCGCCAGCAGTGAGAGGCCAGCGGTTAACACAGATACGCAGTATTTT.

The chain is built from TRBV6-1 and TRBJ2-7; 7 bases agree with TRBD1. Germline CDR1 reads MNHNS; CDR2 reads SASEGT. J lost 4 bases, V lost 8 bases, and 11 bases had no gene match. The CDR3 is 14 residues long. CDR3 sequence reads: CASEGAGARYEQYF. The CDR3 DNA reads as TGTGCCAGCGAGGGGGCAGGGGCTAGGTACGAGCAGTACTTC.

The chain has TRBV7-9 and TRBJ2-1, with 9 bases aligning to TRBD2. J gave up 7 bases and V 7 bases, and 11 bases lay outside the gene matches. The CDR3 extends over 15 amino acids. Germline lookup yields CDR1 SEHNR and CDR2 FQNEAQ (reference sequence). CDR3 sequence: CASIPRGGPWNEQFF. The CDR3 DNA is TGTGCCAGCATCCCGCGGGGGGGTCCTTGGAATGAGCAGTTCTTC.

The chain links TRBV7-2 to TRBJ2-7; the match to TRBD1 covers 11 bases. Germline V gives CDR1 SGHTA, CDR2 FQGNSA. Losses at the gene ends were 1 base for V and 3 bases for J; bases not matched to a gene: 2. This CDR3 has 15 amino acids. The CDR3 nucleotides read TGTGCCAGCAGCTTAGTCGGGACAGGGGGCTACGAGCAGTACTTC. This gives the protein CASSLVGTGGYEQYF. Full variable domain (remainder filled in from reference TRBV7-2 and TRBJ2-7): GAGVSQSPSNKVTEKGKDVELRCDPISGHTALYWYRQSLGQGLEFLIYFQGNSAPDKSGLPSDRFSAERTGGSVSTLTIQRTQQEDSAVYLCASSLVGTGGYEQYFGPGTRLTVT.

The CDR3 reads CATSRGLGQYNQPQHF. CDR3 DNA: TGTGCCACCAGCAGGGGCTTGGGACAGTACAATCAGCCCCAGCATTTT. The chain is built from TRBV15 and TRBJ1-5, with 7 bases fitting TRBD1. From germline, CDR1 is LNHNV and CDR2 YYDKDF (reference sequence). This CDR3 contains 16 residues. V was pared by 3 bases and J by 3 bases, with 8 bases of the junction left unmatched.

This sequence joins TRBV5-1 and TRBJ1-1, with a weak D call TRBD1 (5 bases). The CDR3 totals 14 residues. The ends were cut back, 2 bases at V and 8 bases at J, with 16 bases in the middle. The germline gives CDR1 SGHRS, CDR2 YFSETQ. The CDR3 sequence: CASSFLGGTKEAFF. DNA for the CDR3: TGCGCCAGCAGCTTTTTGGGTGGGACTAAGGAAGCTTTCTTT.

This rearrangement joins TRBV7-2 to TRBJ2-1; 7 bases are a match to TRBD1. There are 15 residues in the CDR3. Germline CDR1 is SGHTA and CDR2 is FQGNSA. The J segment lost 9 bases and the V segment lost 2 bases, leaving 10 bases of the junction unmatched. CDR3 protein: CASSLRRGGAGEQFF. CDR3 sequence (DNA): TGTGCCAGCAGCTTACGGCGAGGGGGCGCGGGTGAGCAGTTCTTC. Full variable domain (rest looked up from reference TRBV7-2 and TRBJ2-1): GAGVSQSPSNKVTEKGKDVELRCDPISGHTALYWYRQSLGQGLEFLIYFQGNSAPDKSGLPSDRFSAERTGGSVSTLTIQRTQQEDSAVYLCASSLRRGGAGEQFFGPGTRLTVL.

The rearrangement joins TRBV4-3 to TRBJ2-3; 10 bases line up with TRBD2. Trimming removed 0 bases from V and 1 base from J; junction bases left unmatched: 10. This CDR3 is 19 amino acids long. Germline V gene data show CDR1 as LGHNA and CDR2 as YSLEER. The CDR3 DNA reads as TGCGCCAGCAGCCAAGAGGCCACGGCTAGCGGGGGTGGCACAGATACGCAGTATTTT. This encodes CASSQEATASGGGTDTQYF.